This passage covers 17 T cell receptor beta chains from one sample sequenced in a study of CD8 T cells in ankylosing spondylitis. Broader study findings: For ankylosing spondylitis blood, a TCR beta motif of under ten highly homologous variants appeared characteristic.

Using its own MiXCR run on the 5' RACE reads, TCRdb lists one record per CDR3 protein. In the table there are roughly 90,000 distinct CDR3 sequences, roughly 9% of which are singletons. Their recognized antigens are unknown. The sequenced sample consisted of blood, either unsorted or a sorted T cell fraction (not recorded which). The receptors originated from a male donor with ankylosing spondylitis.

The chain links TRBV2 to TRBJ2-3, with D possibly matching TRBD1 (5 bases). Germline V gene lookup returns CDR1 SNHLY and CDR2 FYNNEI. The CDR3 has 15 residues. The V gene lost 8 bases and the J gene lost 0 bases, with 15 bases spanning the gap. The CDR3 sequence is CASGRDSWSTDTQYF. CDR3 coding DNA: TGTGCCAGCGGTCGCGACAGCTGGAGCACAGATACGCAGTATTTT.

In its sample, this clonotype was seen many times. The chain joins TRBV27 to TRBJ2-7; the D is unclear. V lost 7 bases to trimming and J lost 2 bases, with 6 bases between them. CDR1 and CDR2 (germline): MNHEY, SMNVEV (reference sequence). This CDR3 contains 11 residues. CDR3 in amino acids: CASILTYEQYV. CDR3 DNA sequence: TGTGCCAGCATATTGACCTACGAGCAGTACGTC.

V gene TRBV12-3 or TRBV12-4 combines with J gene TRBJ1-2; D is possibly TRBD1 (5 bases). Deletions cut 3 bases from V and 8 bases from J, with 13 bases between. The CDR3 loop spans 13 amino acids. The CDR3 loop is CASSLGQGLGYTF. CDR3 nucleotide sequence: TGTGCCAGCAGTTTGGGGCAGGGACTCGGCTACACCTTC.

This clonotype has only a few counts. The chain is built from TRBV7-6 and TRBJ2-7; 11 bases map to TRBD2. The germline CDR1 and CDR2 sequences are SGHVS and FNYEAQ. The CDR3 has 16 residues. The junction had 13 bases not matched to a gene; V was cut back by 2 bases and J by 10 bases. In DNA form, the CDR3 reads TGTGCCAGCAGCTTACGGGGGAGAGGGACTAGCGGTGTACAGTACTTC. Translated: CASSLRGRGTSGVQYF.

This clonotype was counted many times. V is TRBV10-1 and J is TRBJ1-5; 11 bases are shared with TRBD1. After removal of 6 bases from V and 2 bases from J, the junction contained 9 bases not matched to a gene. The CDR3 extends over 17 amino acids. The V gene's germline CDR1 is WNHNN and CDR2 SYGVQD (reference sequence). The CDR3 loop reads CASRARTGGRGNQPQHF. The DNA of the CDR3 is TGCGCCAGCAGGGCCAGGACAGGGGGCAGGGGCAATCAGCCCCAGCATTTT.

This clonotype was recorded a few times. J is TRBJ1-1 and V is TRBV7-9, with a weak D call TRBD1 (5 bases). V was trimmed by 5 bases and J by 6 bases, leaving 13 bases between them. Germline CDR1 SEHNR, CDR2 FQNEAQ (reference sequence). CDR3 length: 13 residues. CDR3 sequence: CASSDVLGPEAFF. Written as DNA, the CDR3 is TGTGCCAGCAGCGACGTCTTGGGGCCTGAAGCTTTCTTT.

At least ten counts were recorded for this clonotype. The V call is TRBV7-2, the J call TRBJ1-1, with a possible D match to TRBD1 (6 bases). CDR3 length: 14 residues. CDR1 and CDR2 from the germline V gene are SGHTA and FQGNSA. The V gene lost 4 bases and the J gene lost 4 bases, with 13 bases spanning the gap. The CDR3 reads CASSWTTGSTEAFF. The CDR3 DNA sequence: TGTGCCAGCAGCTGGACTACAGGGTCCACTGAAGCTTTCTTT.

The chain combines TRBV14 with TRBJ1-2; TRBD1 aligns across 7 bases. Germline V gene data show CDR1 as SGHDN and CDR2 as FVKESK. With V trimmed by 1 base and J by 2 bases, 4 bases remained unmatched. The CDR3 runs to 15 residues. CDR3 region: CASSQVSGGNYGYTF. CDR3 nucleotides: TGTGCCAGCAGCCAAGTATCAGGGGGAAACTATGGCTACACCTTC. Full variable domain (remainder filled in from reference TRBV14 and TRBJ1-2): EAGVTQFPSHSVIEKGQTVTLRCDPISGHDNLYWYRRVMGKEIKFLLHFVKESKQDESGMPNNRFLAERTGGTYSTLKVQPAELEDSGVYFCASSQVSGGNYGYTFGSGTRLTVV.

J is TRBJ2-4 and V is TRBV12-3 or TRBV12-4; D may correspond to TRBD1 or TRBD2 (5 bases each). Trimming cost V 7 bases and J 8 bases, with 15 bases left between them. The CDR3 has 13 residues. The chain's CDR3 is CASTPGGFDIQYF. The CDR3 DNA follows: TGTGCCAGCACCCCTGGGGGTTTTGACATTCAGTACTTC.

The V gene is TRBV30, the J gene TRBJ2-5; D is possibly TRBD2 (6 bases). CDR1 and CDR2 from the germline V gene are GTSNPN and SVGIG (reference sequence). V lost 1 base, J lost 5 bases, and 17 bases lay in between. This CDR3 comprises 15 residues. CDR3 sequence (DNA): TGTGCCTGGAGTGCCCGGACTACCTCCTGGGAGACCCAGTACTTC. Its translation: CAWSARTTSWETQYF.

Only a few counts were recorded for this clonotype. The CDR3: CASSSPWGDSNQPQHF. CDR3 nucleotides: TGTGCCAGCAGTTCCCCCTGGGGGGACAGCAATCAGCCCCAGCATTTT. The chain is built from TRBV6-2 or TRBV6-3 and TRBJ1-5, with D perhaps matching TRBD1 (5 bases). The ends were cut back, 4 bases at V and 1 base at J, with 14 bases in the middle. The length of the CDR3 is 16 residues. Per the germline V gene, CDR1 is MNHEY and CDR2 is SVGEGT.

The CDR3 sequence: CASSYELAPMADTQYF. As DNA, the CDR3 is TGTGCCAGCAGTTATGAACTAGCACCCATGGCAGATACGCAGTATTTT. This chain uses TRBV6-2 or TRBV6-3 with TRBJ2-3; D may be TRBD2 (6 bases). This CDR3 comprises 16 residues. V was trimmed by 3 bases and J by 4 bases, leaving 17 bases between them. Germline-derived CDR1 and CDR2 are MNHEY and SVGEGT.

The sample holds a few counts of this clonotype. The rearrangement joins TRBV4-2 to TRBJ2-5, with D unclear. Trimming removed 4 bases from V and 5 bases from J, with 8 bases in between. Germline CDR1 and CDR2: LGHNA and YNFKEQ. The CDR3 spans 12 residues. In DNA form, the CDR3 reads TGTGCCAGCAGCCCCCACGGGGAGACCCAGTACTTC. Amino acid sequence: CASSPHGETQYF.

This clonotype was counted at least ten times. This chain connects TRBV7-9 to TRBJ1-1; D unresolved. The germline V gene has CDR1 SEHNR and CDR2 FQNEAQ (reference sequence). V was pared by 5 bases and J by 7 bases, with 14 bases between. The CDR3 has 13 residues. The CDR3 DNA reads TGTGCCAGCAGCCCGTTGATGGCGGATGAAGCTTTCTTT. Translating it yields CASSPLMADEAFF. The full variable domain, with the rest looked up from reference TRBV7-9 and TRBJ1-1, is DTGVSQNPRHKITKRGQNVTFRCDPISEHNRLYWYRQTLGQGPEFLTYFQNEAQLEKSRLLSDRFSAERPKGSFSTLEIQRTEQGDSAMYLCASSPLMADEAFFGQGTRLTVV.

The table lists this clonotype with many counts. The genes are TRBV7-9 and TRBJ1-2, with D maybe TRBD1 (5 bases). The CDR3 has 11 residues. Germline values: CDR1 SEHNR, CDR2 FQNEAQ (reference sequence). Trimming took off 3 bases at V and 13 bases at J, with 12 bases between the two ends. CDR3 loop: CASSLGLEFTF. The DNA of the CDR3 is TGTGCCAGCAGCTTGGGACTTGAGTTCACCTTC.

This clonotype was observed a few times. The chain is built from TRBV15 and TRBJ2-1; D tentatively reads TRBD1 or TRBD2 (5 bases each). V was clipped by 2 bases and J by 5 bases, with 19 bases between them. CDR3 length: 17 amino acids. Germline V gives CDR1 LNHNV, CDR2 YYDKDF (reference sequence). The chain's CDR3 is CATSRSAGTVKNNEQFF. DNA of the CDR3: TGTGCCACCAGCAGATCCGCCGGGACGGTAAAAAACAATGAGCAGTTCTTC.

There are many counts of this clonotype. The chain is built from TRBV9 and TRBJ1-5; D is unclear. Trimming left V 0 bases short and J 4 bases short, with 5 bases between. Germline V gene data show CDR1 as SGDLS and CDR2 as YYNGEE. This CDR3 spans 13 amino acids. For the CDR3, the DNA is TGTGCCAGCAGCGTAGGCAGTAATCAGCCCCAGCATTTT. As protein: CASSVGSNQPQHF. Filled out from reference TRBV9 and TRBJ1-5, the complete variable domain reads DSGVTQTPKHLITATGQRVTLRCSPRSGDLSVYWYQQSLDQGLQFLIQYYNGEERAKGNILERFSAQQFPDLHSELNLSSLELGDSALYFCASSVGSNQPQHFGDGTRLSIL.